This entry is about one T cell receptor beta chain. The target of this receptor is not known. Within one base of it there is no much larger clone, and no base qualities were kept. These data come from a study of T cell responses to AZD1222 COVID-19 vaccine (dated by TCRdb to the early 2020s). Regarding the study in general: TCR sequencing covered about 230 trial participants: 200 to 220 given two doses of AZD1222 and about 26 given two doses of MenACWY control vaccine. Trial participants were enrolled by age into subgroups of 18-55, 56-69 and 70-plus years, and about 150, 27 and 61 TCR-sequenced participants, respectively, were included in these subgroups.

The germline V gene yields MNHEY for CDR1 and SVGAGI for CDR2. Trimming at the junction amounts to 2 bases on V and 3 bases on J, and the germline ends lie 11 bases apart. Measured from the cysteine to the phenylalanine, the CDR3 is 14 residues long. Kept here is only the CDR3 DNA, which spans 42 bases and is read in frame from base 1. The meaning of the sample's time point label: about 28 days (+/-7) after the second vaccine dose. Because spike-specific TCR depth and breadth did not differ between the two schedules, AZD1222 recipients who got a second dose at roughly 4 weeks were pooled with those who got a second dose at roughly 12 weeks. Samples from vaccinated people were obtained from the UK trials COV001 and COV002, which included a single-blind randomized controlled phase 2/3 trial of AZD1222 (ChAdOx1 nCoV-19) in healthy adults. For TCRbeta chain sequencing, PBMC samples from trial participants were taken at day 0 and at day 28 after the second dose.

The investigation overall reported the following: The vaccine-associated CD4 TCRs covered the entire spike protein, and the dominant responses fell in regions 160-218 and 743-854. After two AZD1222 doses, spike-specific TCR breadth and depth were significantly higher than at day 0 and than in MenACWY recipients. Most participants were white British and females outnumbered males, and the authors suggested that clonal diversity may have been underestimated. In the small 56-69-year group, the increase in depth fell short of significance, most likely because of low power. Conclusions about previously exposed vaccinees were limited because only a handful of AZD1222 recipients were SARS-CoV-2 seropositive at baseline. Because no day 14 peak-response samples were available, repertoires were characterized only after the peak T cell response. Nearly half of unique spike-specific TCRs reportedly recognized epitopes outside regions mutated in the B.1.351 and B.1.1.7 variants.

The CDR3 regions of human TCRbeta chains were analyzed by immunosequencing. The study's processing was this. TCRs in the repertoires were compared against a reference library of SARS-CoV-2-specific TCRs that had been generated with the MIRA antigen-specificity platform. Breadth was defined as the fraction of unique TCRs that were SARS-CoV-2-associated. Depth was defined as the fraction of total T cells that were SARS-CoV-2-associated. Each spike-specific TCR was assigned to its reactive spike region and to a CD4 or CD8 class using the MIRA data. Log10-transformed breadth and depth values were compared by one-way ANOVA with Sidak's multiple comparisons tests. TCRdb retrieved this table from immuneACCESS and kept in-frame rearrangements only. Not all clones are present; in checked studies, unresolved V genes account for under half, and no reason is known for the remainder. V and J calls and clone size come straight from that table; D and trimming were deduced from the DNA. In all, the sample holds about 59,000 clones, and 89% of those were seen once. The ten largest clones represent over 5% of the sample.

The receptor's source is an adult who received the AZD1222 COVID-19 vaccine. The starting material was peripheral blood, obtained 28 days after the second AZD1222 dose. The V gene is TRBV6-5 and the J gene is TRBJ2-7; a tentative D call is TRBD2 (6 bases match). The CDR3 region has the sequence CASSYGGADYEQYF. The DNA is as follows: TGTGCCAGCAGTTACGGAGGGGCTGACTACGAGCAGTACTTC.